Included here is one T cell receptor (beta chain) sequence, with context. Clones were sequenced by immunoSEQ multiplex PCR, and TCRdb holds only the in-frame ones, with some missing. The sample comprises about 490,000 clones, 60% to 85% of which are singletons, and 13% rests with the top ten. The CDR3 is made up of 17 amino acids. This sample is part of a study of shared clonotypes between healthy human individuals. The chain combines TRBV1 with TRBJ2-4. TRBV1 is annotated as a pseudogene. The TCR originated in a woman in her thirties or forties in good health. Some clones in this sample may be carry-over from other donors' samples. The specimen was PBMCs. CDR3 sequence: CTSSQDRALLAKNIQYF. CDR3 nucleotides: TGCACCAGCAGCCAAGATCGGGCCCTACTAGCCAAAAACATTCAGTACTTC.